Listed below are T cell receptor beta chains from one sample, sequenced in a study of blood T cell repertoires in COVID-19. Clones were read by immunoSEQ multiplex PCR, and TCRdb kept only the in-frame ones, dropping some. The table has some 250,000 clones, about four fifths seen once. Specimen: peripheral blood. All receptors come from a man older than 75 with acute or convalescent COVID-19. The CDR3 runs from the conserved cysteine through the conserved F or W. The order of the fields is J gene, clone size, V gene, D gene, CDR3 protein, CDR3 DNA. A D gene is named only where the DNA matches it firmly. Expanded clones are given a class, and other clones once, few, many or no size at all.

j_gene: TRBJ2-2
abundance: once
v_gene: TRBV18
d_gene: TRBD1
CDR3aa: CASSPPGQGYTGELFF
CDR3nt: TGTGCCAGCTCACCGCCCGGACAGGGATACACCGGGGAGCTGTTTTTT

j_gene: TRBJ2-1
abundance: few
v_gene: TRBV4-2
d_gene: TRBD2
CDR3aa: CASSLTGGGSYNEQFF
CDR3nt: TGTGCCAGCAGCCTTACTGGGGGGGGGTCCTACAATGAGCAGTTCTTC

j_gene: TRBJ1-1
abundance: -
v_gene: TRBV5-1
d_gene: -
CDR3aa: CASSFSADTEAFF
CDR3nt: TGCGCCAGCAGTTTCTCCGCGGACACTGAAGCTTTCTTT

j_gene: TRBJ2-5
abundance: -
v_gene: TRBV5-4
d_gene: -
CDR3aa: CASSLALETQYF
CDR3nt: TGTGCCAGCAGCTTGGCCTTAGAGACCCAGTACTTC

j_gene: TRBJ2-7
abundance: -
v_gene: TRBV10-3
d_gene: TRBD2
CDR3aa: CAISGTSGAYEQYF
CDR3nt: TGTGCCATCAGCGGGACTAGCGGGGCGTACGAGCAGTACTTC

j_gene: TRBJ1-6
abundance: -
v_gene: TRBV28
d_gene: -
CDR3aa: CASSPHGAPAGNSPLHF
CDR3nt: TGTGCCAGCAGTCCCCATGGGGCCCCAGCGGGTAATTCACCCCTCCACTTT

j_gene: TRBJ2-1
abundance: -
v_gene: TRBV10-3
d_gene: TRBD2
CDR3aa: CAISPGQGLAGGGEQFF
CDR3nt: TGTGCCATCAGTCCGGGACAGGGACTAGCGGGAGGTGGTGAGCAGTTCTTC

j_gene: TRBJ2-1
abundance: -
v_gene: TRBV5-1
d_gene: TRBD2
CDR3aa: CASSRGGNEQFF
CDR3nt: TGCGCCAGCAGCCGGGGGGGCAATGAGCAGTTCTTC

j_gene: TRBJ1-5
abundance: few
v_gene: TRBV5-4
d_gene: TRBD1
CDR3aa: CASSWDRDQPQHF
CDR3nt: TGTGCCAGCAGCTGGGACAGAGATCAGCCCCAGCATTTT

j_gene: TRBJ1-3
abundance: -
v_gene: TRBV10-3
d_gene: -
CDR3aa: CAISESMVEARNTIYF
CDR3nt: TGTGCCATCAGTGAGTCAATGGTAGAGGCGCGAAACACCATATATTTT

j_gene: TRBJ1-2
abundance: -
v_gene: TRBV10-3
d_gene: -
CDR3aa: CAISDGIGKVSF
CDR3nt: TGTGCCATCAGTGACGGCATCGGGAAAGTCTCCTTC

j_gene: TRBJ2-5
abundance: -
v_gene: TRBV5-1
d_gene: TRBD2
CDR3aa: CASSLALAGETQYF
CDR3nt: TGCGCCAGCAGCTTGGCCCTAGCGGGTGAGACCCAGTACTTC

j_gene: TRBJ2-7
abundance: -
v_gene: TRBV9
d_gene: TRBD2
CDR3aa: CASSATSGGAGEQYF
CDR3nt: TGTGCCAGCAGCGCTACTAGCGGGGGGGCCGGTGAGCAGTACTTC

j_gene: TRBJ1-5
abundance: -
v_gene: TRBV7-2
d_gene: TRBD1
CDR3aa: CASSQTGAGPQHF
CDR3nt: TGTGCCAGCAGCCAGACAGGGGCTGGCCCCCAGCATTTT

j_gene: TRBJ2-7
abundance: -
v_gene: TRBV2
d_gene: TRBD2
CDR3aa: CASSESLAGGREQYF
CDR3nt: TGTGCCAGCAGTGAAAGTCTAGCGGGGGGGCGGGAGCAGTACTTC

j_gene: TRBJ2-1
abundance: few
v_gene: TRBV9
d_gene: TRBD2
CDR3aa: CASSVDSGSYNEQFF
CDR3nt: TGTGCCAGCAGCGTAGATAGCGGGAGTTACAATGAGCAGTTCTTC

j_gene: TRBJ2-3
abundance: few
v_gene: TRBV27
d_gene: -
CDR3aa: CASSFGRGTDTQYF
CDR3nt: TGTGCCAGCAGTTTCGGGCGGGGAACAGATACGCAGTATTTT

j_gene: TRBJ2-5
abundance: -
v_gene: TRBV2
d_gene: TRBD1
CDR3aa: CASSESIKRDRGVQETQYF
CDR3nt: TGTGCCAGCAGTGAATCCATTAAAAGGGACAGGGGCGTCCAAGAGACCCAGTACTTC

j_gene: TRBJ1-5
abundance: once
v_gene: TRBV2
d_gene: TRBD1
CDR3aa: CASRGQGVFGNQPQHF
CDR3nt: TGTGCCAGCCGAGGGCAGGGGGTATTTGGCAATCAGCCCCAGCATTTT

j_gene: TRBJ2-2
abundance: -
v_gene: TRBV6-1
d_gene: TRBD1
CDR3aa: CASSEYGRGMAGELFF
CDR3nt: TGTGCCAGCAGTGAATACGGCAGGGGGATGGCCGGGGAGCTGTTTTTT

j_gene: TRBJ2-4
abundance: -
v_gene: TRBV7-2
d_gene: TRBD2
CDR3aa: CASSSLTSGGLAKNIQYF
CDR3nt: TGTGCCAGCAGCTCCTTGACTAGCGGGGGACTAGCCAAAAACATTCAGTACTTC

j_gene: TRBJ1-2
abundance: -
v_gene: TRBV19
d_gene: -
CDR3aa: CASNGRAWGGYTF
CDR3nt: TGTGCCAGTAACGGGAGGGCCTGGGGAGGCTACACCTTC

j_gene: TRBJ2-3
abundance: once
v_gene: TRBV7-2
d_gene: TRBD2
CDR3aa: CASSRPPAGPQYF
CDR3nt: TGTGCCAGCAGCCGCCCCCCAGCGGGACCGCAGTATTTT

j_gene: TRBJ1-5
abundance: -
v_gene: TRBV3-1/TRBV3-2
d_gene: -
CDR3aa: CASSLSRDTNNQPQHF
CDR3nt: TGTGCCAGCAGCCTTAGCCGGGACACTAACAATCAGCCCCAGCATTTT

j_gene: TRBJ2-1
abundance: -
v_gene: TRBV5-4
d_gene: -
CDR3aa: CASSLVRGQVYNEQFF
CDR3nt: TGTGCCAGCAGCTTGGTCAGAGGGCAAGTTTACAATGAGCAGTTCTTC

j_gene: TRBJ2-2
abundance: -
v_gene: TRBV24-1
d_gene: TRBD2
CDR3aa: CATSDPPGGASWAGELFF
CDR3nt: TGTGCCACCAGTGATCCGCCGGGGGGGGCTAGTTGGGCCGGGGAGCTGTTTTTT

j_gene: TRBJ2-3
abundance: once
v_gene: TRBV5-4
d_gene: TRBD2
CDR3aa: CASSFIGLALAGVTDTQYF
CDR3nt: TGTGCCAGCAGCTTTATAGGGCTGGCCCTAGCGGGAGTCACAGATACGCAGTATTTT

j_gene: TRBJ2-3
abundance: -
v_gene: TRBV19
d_gene: TRBD2
CDR3aa: CASSPPGGRRLTDTQYF
CDR3nt: TGTGCCAGTAGTCCTCCGGGGGGTAGACGACTCACAGATACGCAGTATTTT

j_gene: TRBJ2-7
abundance: -
v_gene: TRBV28
d_gene: TRBD1
CDR3aa: CASSLDRDPYEQYF
CDR3nt: TGTGCCAGCAGTTTGGACAGGGACCCCTACGAGCAGTACTTC

j_gene: TRBJ1-4
abundance: -
v_gene: TRBV2
d_gene: TRBD1
CDR3aa: CASSGQGVTNEKLFF
CDR3nt: TGTGCCAGCAGTGGACAGGGGGTAACTAATGAAAAACTGTTTTTT

j_gene: TRBJ2-5
abundance: -
v_gene: TRBV9
d_gene: -
CDR3aa: CASSVGGLEETQYF
CDR3nt: TGTGCCAGCAGCGTCGGGGGACTGGAAGAGACCCAGTACTTC

j_gene: TRBJ1-2
abundance: -
v_gene: TRBV30
d_gene: -
CDR3aa: CAWSSQGGGGYTF
CDR3nt: TGTGCCTGGAGTTCCCAGGGTGGTGGCGGCTACACCTTC

j_gene: TRBJ2-7
abundance: -
v_gene: TRBV2
d_gene: TRBD1
CDR3aa: CASTGQWASYEQYF
CDR3nt: TGTGCCAGCACGGGACAGTGGGCCTCCTACGAGCAGTACTTC

j_gene: TRBJ2-5
abundance: -
v_gene: TRBV6-1
d_gene: -
CDR3aa: CASSESWGGGETQYF
CDR3nt: TGTGCCAGCAGTGAAAGTTGGGGTGGAGGGGAGACCCAGTACTTC

j_gene: TRBJ2-3
abundance: few
v_gene: TRBV7-9
d_gene: -
CDR3aa: CASTLQGATDTQYF
CDR3nt: TGTGCCAGCACGCTTCAAGGGGCGACAGATACGCAGTATTTT

j_gene: TRBJ2-3
abundance: -
v_gene: TRBV2
d_gene: -
CDR3aa: CASSGTVQRGDTQYF
CDR3nt: TGTGCCAGCAGTGGGACAGTCCAACGAGGAGATACGCAGTATTTT

j_gene: TRBJ2-3
abundance: -
v_gene: TRBV11-3
d_gene: TRBD2
CDR3aa: CASSRGWGSGGLADTQYF
CDR3nt: TGTGCCAGCAGCCGGGGTTGGGGTAGCGGGGGGCTCGCAGATACGCAGTATTTT

j_gene: TRBJ2-7
abundance: few
v_gene: TRBV12-3/TRBV12-4
d_gene: -
CDR3aa: CASGTASLYEQYF
CDR3nt: TGTGCCAGCGGGACTGCCAGTCTATACGAGCAGTACTTC

j_gene: TRBJ1-2
abundance: -
v_gene: TRBV19
d_gene: -
CDR3aa: CASSIVGRGGYTF
CDR3nt: TGTGCCAGTAGTATTGTAGGTCGAGGTGGCTACACCTTC

j_gene: TRBJ2-1
abundance: -
v_gene: TRBV2
d_gene: -
CDR3aa: CASSWTVGEQFF
CDR3nt: TGTGCCAGCAGTTGGACAGTTGGTGAGCAGTTCTTC

j_gene: TRBJ1-1
abundance: -
v_gene: TRBV6-1
d_gene: TRBD1
CDR3aa: CASSERQGRPLSEAFF
CDR3nt: TGTGCCAGCAGTGAAAGACAGGGACGCCCTTTAAGTGAAGCTTTCTTT